The 3 T cell receptor beta chains presented below share a single source sample, sequenced in a study of CD4+ T cells in melanoma. Method: immunoSEQ multiplex PCR; TCRdb's copy keeps in-frame clones and lacks some. In the table there are fewer than 15,000 clones, about 83% of which are singletons. What was sequenced was cells from a culture (not recorded whether cultured in vitro). Receptors were obtained from a human donor with melanoma.

This clone was found a few times. The chain links TRBV30 to TRBJ2-7, with D perhaps TRBD1 (5 bases). The germline CDR1 and CDR2 sequences are GTSNPN and SVGIG (reference sequence). This CDR3 has 14 residues. The V gene lost 3 bases and the J gene lost 4 bases, with 16 bases spanning the gap. The CDR3 coding sequence is TGTGCCTGGAGCTCCGGACAATCGACGTACGAGCAGTACTTC. This encodes CAWSSGQSTYEQYF. Drawing the rest from reference TRBV30 and TRBJ2-7, the complete variable domain is SQTIHQWPATLVQPVGSPLSLECTVEGTSNPNLYWYRQAAGRGLQLLFYSVGIGQISSEVPQNLSASRPQDRQFILSSKKLLLSDSGFYLCAWSSGQSTYEQYFGPGTRLTVT.

V usage is TRBV7-6 and J usage is TRBJ2-3; D is ambiguous. The CDR3 covers 12 residues. Germline CDR1 reads SGHVS; CDR2 reads FNYEAQ. The V end lost 5 bases, the J end lost 6 bases, and 9 bases lay between the germline ends. CDR3 sequence reads: CASSTAPDTQYF. DNA for the CDR3: TGTGCCAGCAGCACCGCCCCGGATACGCAGTATTTT.

The rearrangement joins TRBV7-3 to TRBJ2-5; a possible D gene is TRBD2 (5 bases). Trimming stripped 1 base from V and 4 bases from J, with 10 bases between. CDR1 and CDR2 from the germline V gene are SGHTA and FQGTGA. This CDR3 comprises 14 residues. CDR3 sequence reads: CASSLNSAGETQYF. The CDR3 DNA follows: TGTGCCAGCAGCTTAAATTCGGCGGGAGAGACCCAGTACTTC. The complete variable domain, with remaining parts taken from reference TRBV7-3 and TRBJ2-5, reads GAGVSQTPSNKVTEKGKYVELRCDPISGHTALYWYRQSLGQGPEFLIYFQGTGAADDSGLPNDRFFAVRPEGSVSTLKIQRTERGDSAVYLCASSLNSAGETQYFGPGTRLLVL.